The sequence of this T cell receptor (beta chain) was determined in a study of T cell responses to AZD1222 COVID-19 vaccine. Notes on the study in general: It was only after the peak T cell response that any repertoires were sampled. Baseline serology detected seropositivity in only a handful of AZD1222 recipients.

Libraries were prepared by immunoSEQ multiplex PCR; TCRdb keeps only in-frame clonotypes and omits some of them. Here the sample spans 100,000 to 150,000 clones, roughly 90% being singletons. To note about this clone: Its cognate antigen is unknown.

The source was peripheral blood, collected on day 0 of AZD1222 vaccination. The receptor was isolated from an adult in good health.

As DNA, the CDR3 is TGTGCCAGCCGGGACAGGGGGTTCAATGGCTACACCTTC. Its translation is CASRDRGFNGYTF. V usage is TRBV2 and J usage is TRBJ1-2, with 11 bases identical to TRBD1. CDR3 size: 13 residues. Germline V gene sequence: CDR1 SNHLY, CDR2 FYNNEI. The junction had 5 bases not matched to a gene; V was cut back by 8 bases and J by 6 bases.